These 18 T cell receptor beta chains came from one sample sequenced in a study of blood T cells in healthy people across ages. Together with a sample-barcoded 5' primer, a J-beta primer mix was included in a second PCR lasting about 6 to 11 cycles. Using its own MiXCR run on the 5' RACE reads, TCRdb lists one record per CDR3 protein. This table holds approximately 800,000 distinct CDR3 sequences, 50% to 65% found once. Specimen: blood. The receptors were sampled from an older man in good health.

This clonotype was counted only a few times. The rearrangement links TRBV5-1 to TRBJ2-1; 7 bases are a match to TRBD2. This CDR3 has 15 residues. V shed 4 bases and J 0 bases; nucleotides not matched to a gene: 4. The V gene's germline CDR1 is SGHRS and CDR2 YFSETQ. The CDR3 DNA sequence: TGCGCCAGCAGCCGGGAGGTAAGCTCCTACAATGAGCAGTTCTTC. It yields the protein CASSREVSSYNEQFF.

This clonotype occurred a few times. The rearrangement uses TRBV12-3 or TRBV12-4 and TRBJ1-2, with D unclear. CDR3 length equals 15 residues. V lost 7 bases to trimming and J lost 7 bases, with 22 bases between them. The CDR3: CASTEVGRRSGGYTF. CDR3 bases: TGTGCCAGCACCGAGGTAGGACGCCGCAGTGGTGGCTACACCTTC.

The chain couples TRBV5-1 to TRBJ2-5, with 10 bases that match TRBD2. This CDR3 is 15 amino acids long. Germline V CDR1 and CDR2: SGHRS, YFSETQ. Germline trimming cut 7 bases from V and 1 base from J; bases unmatched to any gene: 7. In DNA, the CDR3 is TGCGCCAGCGGAGGGAGCGGGAGGGCCCAAGAGACCCAGTACTTC. This encodes CASGGSGRAQETQYF.

V usage is TRBV20-1 and J usage is TRBJ1-4; D may be TRBD1 (5 bases). Germline CDR1 reads DFQATT; CDR2 reads SNEGSKA (reference sequence). The V end was cut by 6 bases, the J end by 6 bases, with 11 bases between. The CDR3 extends over 12 amino acids. The CDR3 region has the DNA TGCAGTGCGCCAGGGTCGTATGAAAAACTGTTTTTT. This codes for CSAPGSYEKLFF.

Only a few counts were recorded for this clonotype. The chain carries TRBV6-2 or TRBV6-3 and TRBJ2-5, with TRBD2 as a possible D gene (6 bases). Germline V gives CDR1 MNHEY, CDR2 SVGEGT. Trimming took off 0 bases at V and 2 bases at J, with 34 bases between the two ends. CDR3 length: 23 residues. The CDR3 region has the DNA TGTGCCAGCAGTTACTCGACCATTACTTCTGGGCAAGGAGGGAGAGCTGGGCAAGAGACCCAGTACTTC. It specifies CASSYSTITSGQGGRAGQETQYF.

This chain uses TRBV6-1 with TRBJ2-6; 9 bases match TRBD1. The junction had 4 bases not matched to a gene; V was cut back by 4 bases and J by 0 bases. CDR1 is MNHNS and CDR2 is SASEGT in the germline V gene. CDR3 length equals 17 residues. CDR3 region: CASSAGTGYSGANVLTF. CDR3 coding DNA: TGTGCCAGCAGTGCCGGGACAGGGTACTCTGGGGCCAACGTCCTGACTTTC.

This clonotype was counted a few times. The CDR3 loop reads CASSGTGGHEQYF. The CDR3 DNA reads as TGTGCCAGCAGCGGCACAGGGGGCCACGAGCAGTACTTC. The V and J genes are TRBV25-1 and TRBJ2-4; 9 bases are a match to TRBD1. The J call is doubtful: the DNA matches TRBJ2-7 better. Germline V gives CDR1 MGHDK, CDR2 SYGVNS. CDR3 length: 13 amino acids.

The chain joins TRBV20-1 to TRBJ2-1; the match to TRBD2 covers 10 bases. The CDR3 consists of 16 residues. Per the germline V gene, CDR1 is DFQATT and CDR2 is SNEGSKA (reference sequence). The junction had 10 bases not matched to a gene; V was cut back by 3 bases and J by 5 bases. As DNA, the CDR3 is TGCAGTGCTAGGGATTCTAGCGGGAGTTGGGACAATGAGCAGTTCTTC. Translated, it gives CSARDSSGSWDNEQFF.

This clonotype appeared many times. This rearrangement joins TRBV7-3 to TRBJ2-1; the match to TRBD2 covers 13 bases. Germline CDR1 SGHTA, CDR2 FQGTGA. CDR3 size: 17 residues. Unmatched junction bases numbered 11, after V lost 4 bases and J lost 8 bases. The CDR3 spells CASSSRPRLAGGHEQFF. Written as DNA, the CDR3 is TGTGCCAGCAGCTCCAGACCTCGACTAGCGGGAGGTCATGAGCAGTTCTTC.

The chain recombines TRBV7-9 with TRBJ1-2; TRBD1 matches 9 bases. CDR3 length: 15 residues. CDR1 and CDR2 from the germline V gene are SEHNR and FQNEAQ (reference sequence). V was pared by 4 bases and J by 3 bases, with 6 bases of the junction left unmatched. The CDR3 coding sequence is TGTGCCAGCAGCTATTTACAGGGGGCAGACTATGGCTACACCTTC. It yields the protein CASSYLQGADYGYTF.

Only a few counts were recorded for this clonotype. V and J are TRBV5-1 and TRBJ2-3, with D unresolved. Trimming shortened V by 1 base and J by 9 bases, and 6 bases separated the two germline ends. Germline V gene data show CDR1 as SGHRS and CDR2 as YFSETQ. The CDR3 is made up of 11 amino acids. This CDR3 is CASSLSGTQYF. The CDR3 DNA reads as TGCGCCAGCAGCTTGTCCGGAACGCAGTATTTT. The entire variable domain, with the rest obtained from reference TRBV5-1 and TRBJ2-3, is as follows: KAGVTQTPRYLIKTRGQQVTLSCSPISGHRSVSWYQQTPGQGLQFLFEYFSETQRNKGNFPGRFSGRQFSNSRSEMNVSTLELGDSALYLCASSLSGTQYFGPGTRLTVL.

The rearrangement joins TRBV24-1 to TRBJ2-1; a possible D gene is TRBD2 (5 bases). Germline CDR1 reads KGHDR; CDR2 reads SFDVKD. Trimming shortened V by 3 bases and J by 7 bases, and 15 bases separated the two germline ends. The CDR3 is 15 amino acids. The CDR3 loop reads CATSDPSGRWNEQFF. CDR3 bases: TGTGCCACCAGTGATCCCAGCGGACGGTGGAATGAGCAGTTCTTC.

This clonotype was picked up a small number of times. This chain joins TRBV11-2 and TRBJ1-1; no clear D. CDR1 and CDR2 from the germline V gene are SGHAT and FQNNGV. With 2 bases removed from V and 5 bases from J, the gap between germline ends came to 15 bases. CDR3 size: 15 residues. CDR3 sequence (DNA): TGTGCCAGCAGCTTAAATTGGGGTTTGGAAACTGAAGCTTTCTTT. Residues: CASSLNWGLETEAFF.

V usage is TRBV27 and J usage is TRBJ1-6; possibly TRBD1 for D (5 bases). This CDR3 region has 14 residues. Germline CDR1 and CDR2: MNHEY and SMNVEV (reference sequence). V lost 6 bases to trimming and J lost 7 bases, with 13 bases between them. The CDR3 is CASRGTAGNSPLHF. CDR3 nucleotide sequence: TGTGCCAGCAGAGGGACGGCGGGAAATTCACCCCTCCACTTT.

This clonotype was recorded only once. The CDR3 region is CASSATRTRGYNEQFF. In nucleotides, the CDR3 is TGTGCCAGCAGCGCCACCCGTACCCGCGGATACAATGAGCAGTTCTTC. The genes are TRBV7-8 and TRBJ2-1; D uncertain. Germline V gives CDR1 SGHVS, CDR2 FQNEAQ. The germline V and J ends were trimmed by 5 bases and 4 bases, with 18 bases remaining between them. This CDR3 spans 16 amino acids.

In its sample, this clonotype was seen a few times. V is TRBV20-1 and J is TRBJ2-4, with TRBD2 matching 12 bases. Per germline, CDR1 DFQATT and CDR2 SNEGSKA (reference sequence). This CDR3 has 15 amino acids. The V segment lost 2 bases and the J segment 3 bases; nucleotides outside the gene matches: 2. CDR3 loop: CSARPGLAGKNIQYF. DNA of the CDR3: TGCAGTGCTAGACCGGGACTAGCGGGCAAAAACATTCAGTACTTC.

The rearrangement uses TRBV20-1 and TRBJ2-5; D perhaps matches TRBD2 (5 bases). Per germline, CDR1 DFQATT and CDR2 SNEGSKA (reference sequence). CDR3 length: 12 amino acids. V dropped 4 bases and J dropped 5 bases, with 11 bases sitting between them. The CDR3 reads CSAIDYRETQYF. The CDR3 DNA reads as TGCAGTGCTATAGACTATCGGGAGACCCAGTACTTC.

The chain has TRBV4-2 and TRBJ2-3; weak D call: TRBD1 (6 bases). V lost 0 bases and J 6 bases, leaving 13 bases between the germline ends. CDR3 length: 15 amino acids. CDR1 and CDR2 from the germline V gene are LGHNA and YNFKEQ. Here the CDR3 DNA reads TGTGCCAGCAGCCAAGATGGGGGCTCGAGGGATACGCAGTATTTT. This gives the protein CASSQDGGSRDTQYF.